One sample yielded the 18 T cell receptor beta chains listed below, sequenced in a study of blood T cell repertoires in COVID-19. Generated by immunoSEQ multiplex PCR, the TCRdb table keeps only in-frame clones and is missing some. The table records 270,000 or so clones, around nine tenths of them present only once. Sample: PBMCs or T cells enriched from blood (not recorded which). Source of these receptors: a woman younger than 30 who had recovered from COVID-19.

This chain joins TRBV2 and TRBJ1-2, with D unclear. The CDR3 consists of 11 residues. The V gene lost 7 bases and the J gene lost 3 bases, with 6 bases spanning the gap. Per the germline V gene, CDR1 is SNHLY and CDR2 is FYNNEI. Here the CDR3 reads CASIWHYGYTF. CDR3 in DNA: TGTGCCAGCATATGGCACTATGGCTACACCTTC. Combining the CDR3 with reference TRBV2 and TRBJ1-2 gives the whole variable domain EPEVTQTPSHQVTQMGQEVILRCVPISNHLYFYWYRQILGQKVEFLVSFYNNEISEKSEIFDDQFSVERPDGSNFTLKIRSTKLEDSAMYFCASIWHYGYTFGSGTRLTVV.

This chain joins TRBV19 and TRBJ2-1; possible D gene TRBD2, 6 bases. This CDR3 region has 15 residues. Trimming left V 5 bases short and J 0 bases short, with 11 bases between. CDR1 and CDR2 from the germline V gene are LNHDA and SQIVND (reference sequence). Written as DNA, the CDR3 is TGTGCCAGTAGTGCGGTAGCGGACTCCTACAATGAGCAGTTCTTC. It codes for CASSAVADSYNEQFF.

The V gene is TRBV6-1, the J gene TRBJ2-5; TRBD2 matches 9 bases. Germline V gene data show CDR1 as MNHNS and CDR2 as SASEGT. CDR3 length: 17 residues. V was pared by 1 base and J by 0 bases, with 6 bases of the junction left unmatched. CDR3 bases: TGTGCCAGCAGTGAAGTAGTTGCGGGGGGGTACCAAGAGACCCAGTACTTC. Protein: CASSEVVAGGYQETQYF.

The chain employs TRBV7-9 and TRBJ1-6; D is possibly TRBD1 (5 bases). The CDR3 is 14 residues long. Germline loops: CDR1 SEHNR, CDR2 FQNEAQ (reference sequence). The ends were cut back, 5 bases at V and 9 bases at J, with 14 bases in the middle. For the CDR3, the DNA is TGTGCCAGCAGCCGCGGTGATAGGGGTTCACCCCTCCACTTT. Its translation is CASSRGDRGSPLHF.

Written as DNA, the CDR3 is TGTGCCAGCAGCCAAGAATATAGCGGGAAGGTCAATGAGCAGTTCTTC. It specifies CASSQEYSGKVNEQFF. This chain connects TRBV4-2 to TRBJ2-1, with TRBD2 matching over 8 bases. Per germline, CDR1 LGHNA and CDR2 YNFKEQ. After removal of 0 bases from V and 6 bases from J, the junction contained 7 bases not matched to a gene. The CDR3 extends over 16 amino acids.

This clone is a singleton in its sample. The CDR3 sequence is CASSQDREDIYGYTF. The CDR3 region has the DNA TGCGCCAGCAGCCAAGACCGGGAAGACATATATGGCTACACCTTC. V is TRBV4-1 and J is TRBJ1-2; D not resolved. The V gene lost 0 bases and the J gene lost 5 bases, with 13 bases spanning the gap. CDR1 is MGHRA, CDR2 YSYEKL, per germline. The CDR3 covers 15 residues.

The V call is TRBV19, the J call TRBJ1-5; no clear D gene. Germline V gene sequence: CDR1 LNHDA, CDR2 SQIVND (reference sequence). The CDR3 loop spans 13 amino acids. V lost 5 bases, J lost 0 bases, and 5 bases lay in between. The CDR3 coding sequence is TGTGCCAGTAGTTATAGTAGCAATCAGCCCCAGCATTTT. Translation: CASSYSSNQPQHF.

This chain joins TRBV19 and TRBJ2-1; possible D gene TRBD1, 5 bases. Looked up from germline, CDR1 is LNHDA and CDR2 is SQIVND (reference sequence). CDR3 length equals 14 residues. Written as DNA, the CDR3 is TGTGGTGTTGCAGGGCCAGGCTCCTACAATGAGCAGTTCTTC. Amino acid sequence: CGVAGPGSYNEQFF.

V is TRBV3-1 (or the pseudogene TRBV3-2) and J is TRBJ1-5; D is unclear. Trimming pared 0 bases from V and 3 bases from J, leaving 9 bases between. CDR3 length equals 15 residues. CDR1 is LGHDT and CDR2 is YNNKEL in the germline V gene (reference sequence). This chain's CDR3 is CASSQDPGVNQPQHF. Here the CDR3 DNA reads TGTGCCAGCAGCCAAGATCCCGGAGTCAATCAGCCCCAGCATTTT.

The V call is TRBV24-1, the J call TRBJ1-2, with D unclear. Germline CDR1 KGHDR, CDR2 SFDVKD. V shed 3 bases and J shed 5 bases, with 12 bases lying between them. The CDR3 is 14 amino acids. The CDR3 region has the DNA TGTGCCACCAGTGATCTTGACAATCCTTATGGCTACACCTTC. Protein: CATSDLDNPYGYTF.

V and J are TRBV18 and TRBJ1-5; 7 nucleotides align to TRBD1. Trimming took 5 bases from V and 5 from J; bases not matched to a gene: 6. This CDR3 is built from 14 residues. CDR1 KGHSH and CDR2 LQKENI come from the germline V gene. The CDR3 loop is CASSISQGDQPQHF. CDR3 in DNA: TGTGCCAGCTCAATATCTCAGGGGGATCAGCCCCAGCATTTT.

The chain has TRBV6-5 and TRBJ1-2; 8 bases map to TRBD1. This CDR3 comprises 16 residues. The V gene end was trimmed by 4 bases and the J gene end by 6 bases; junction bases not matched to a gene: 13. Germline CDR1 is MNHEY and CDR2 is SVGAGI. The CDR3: CASSSRFGQGRNGYTF. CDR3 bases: TGTGCCAGCAGTTCACGTTTCGGACAGGGACGCAATGGCTACACCTTC.

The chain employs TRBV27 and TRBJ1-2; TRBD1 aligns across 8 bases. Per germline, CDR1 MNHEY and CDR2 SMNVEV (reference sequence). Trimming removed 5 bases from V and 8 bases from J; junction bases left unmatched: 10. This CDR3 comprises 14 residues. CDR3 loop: CASSLPGQGSGYTF. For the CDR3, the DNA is TGTGCCAGCAGTCTCCCCGGACAGGGAAGCGGCTACACCTTC.

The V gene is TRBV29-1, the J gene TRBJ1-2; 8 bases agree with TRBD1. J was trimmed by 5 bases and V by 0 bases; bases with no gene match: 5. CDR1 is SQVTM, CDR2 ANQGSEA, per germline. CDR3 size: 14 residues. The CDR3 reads CSVEERTGLYGYTF. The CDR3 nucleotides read TGCAGCGTTGAAGAGCGGACAGGGTTGTATGGCTACACCTTC. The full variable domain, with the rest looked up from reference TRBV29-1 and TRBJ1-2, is SAVISQKPSRDICQRGTSLTIQCQVDSQVTMMFWYRQQPGQSLTLIATANQGSEATYESGFVIDKFPISRPNLTFSTLTVSNMSPEDSSIYLCSVEERTGLYGYTFGSGTRLTVV.

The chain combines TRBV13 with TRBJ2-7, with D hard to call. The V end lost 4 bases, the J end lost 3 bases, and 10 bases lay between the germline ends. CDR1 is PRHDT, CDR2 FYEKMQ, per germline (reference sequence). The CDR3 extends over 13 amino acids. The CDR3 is CASSSQHYYEQYF. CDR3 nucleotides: TGTGCCAGCAGCTCCCAACACTACTACGAGCAGTACTTC.

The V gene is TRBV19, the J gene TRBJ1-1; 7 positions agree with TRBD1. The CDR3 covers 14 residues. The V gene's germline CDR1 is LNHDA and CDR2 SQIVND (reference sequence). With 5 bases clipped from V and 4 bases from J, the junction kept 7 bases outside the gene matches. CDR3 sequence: CASSPRQGSTEAFF. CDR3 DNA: TGTGCCAGTAGTCCCCGACAGGGTAGCACTGAAGCTTTCTTT.

The CDR3 protein is CASRIGHFMNTEAFF. CDR3 nucleotides: TGTGCCAGCAGGATCGGACACTTCATGAACACTGAAGCTTTCTTT. This chain connects TRBV6-5 to TRBJ1-1; TRBD1 might be the D (5 bases). CDR1 MNHEY and CDR2 SVGAGI come from the germline V gene. The CDR3 contains 15 residues. Deletions cut 6 bases from V and 0 bases from J, with 14 bases between.

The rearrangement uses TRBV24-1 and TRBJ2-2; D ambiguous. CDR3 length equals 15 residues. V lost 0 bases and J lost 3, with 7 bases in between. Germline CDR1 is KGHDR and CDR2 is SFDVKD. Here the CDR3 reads CATSDLRQDTGELFF. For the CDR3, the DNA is TGTGCCACCAGTGATTTGCGGCAGGACACCGGGGAGCTGTTTTTT.